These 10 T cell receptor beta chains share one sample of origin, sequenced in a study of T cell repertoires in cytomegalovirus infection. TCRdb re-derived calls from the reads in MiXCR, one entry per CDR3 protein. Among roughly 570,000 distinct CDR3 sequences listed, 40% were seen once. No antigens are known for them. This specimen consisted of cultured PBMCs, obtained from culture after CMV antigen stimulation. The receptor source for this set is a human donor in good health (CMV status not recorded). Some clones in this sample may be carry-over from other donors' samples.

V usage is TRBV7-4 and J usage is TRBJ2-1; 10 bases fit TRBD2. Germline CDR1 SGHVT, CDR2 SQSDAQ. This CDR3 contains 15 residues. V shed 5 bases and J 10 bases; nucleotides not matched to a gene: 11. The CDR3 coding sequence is TGTGCCAGCAGCAGCGGACTAGCGGCGCGAAAAGAGCAGTTCTTC. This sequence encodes CASSSGLAARKEQFF. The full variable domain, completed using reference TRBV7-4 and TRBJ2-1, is GAGVSQSPRYKVAKRGRDVALRCDSISGHVTLYWYRQTLGQGSEVLTYSQSDAQRDKSGRPSGRFSAERPERSVSTLKIQRTEQGDSAVYLCASSSGLAARKEQFFGPGTRLTVL.

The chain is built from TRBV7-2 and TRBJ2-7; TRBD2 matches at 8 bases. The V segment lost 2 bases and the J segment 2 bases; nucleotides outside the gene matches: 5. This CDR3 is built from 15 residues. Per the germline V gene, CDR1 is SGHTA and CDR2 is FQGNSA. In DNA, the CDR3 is TGTGCCAGCAGCTTAACCGGGAGGGCCGCCTACGAGCAGTACTTC. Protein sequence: CASSLTGRAAYEQYF. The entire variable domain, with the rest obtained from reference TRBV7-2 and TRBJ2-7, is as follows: GAGVSQSPSNKVTEKGKDVELRCDPISGHTALYWYRQSLGQGLEFLIYFQGNSAPDKSGLPSDRFSAERTGGSVSTLTIQRTQQEDSAVYLCASSLTGRAAYEQYFGPGTRLTVT.

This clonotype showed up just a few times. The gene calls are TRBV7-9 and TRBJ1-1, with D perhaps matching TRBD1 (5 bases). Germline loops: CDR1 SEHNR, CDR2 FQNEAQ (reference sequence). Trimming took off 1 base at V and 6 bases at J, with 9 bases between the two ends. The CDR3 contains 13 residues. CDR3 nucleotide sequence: TGTGCCAGCAGCTTAGTTGGGGGGGCTGAAGCTTTCTTT. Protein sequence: CASSLVGGAEAFF. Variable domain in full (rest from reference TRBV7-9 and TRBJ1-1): DTGVSQNPRHKITKRGQNVTFRCDPISEHNRLYWYRQTLGQGPEFLTYFQNEAQLEKSRLLSDRFSAERPKGSFSTLEIQRTEQGDSAMYLCASSLVGGAEAFFGQGTRLTVV.

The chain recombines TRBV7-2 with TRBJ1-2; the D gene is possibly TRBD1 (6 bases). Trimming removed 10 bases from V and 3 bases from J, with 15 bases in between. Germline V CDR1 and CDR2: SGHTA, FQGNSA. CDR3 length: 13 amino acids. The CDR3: CATRRGGDYGYTF. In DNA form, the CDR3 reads TGTGCCACGAGGAGGGGGGGCGACTATGGCTACACCTTC.

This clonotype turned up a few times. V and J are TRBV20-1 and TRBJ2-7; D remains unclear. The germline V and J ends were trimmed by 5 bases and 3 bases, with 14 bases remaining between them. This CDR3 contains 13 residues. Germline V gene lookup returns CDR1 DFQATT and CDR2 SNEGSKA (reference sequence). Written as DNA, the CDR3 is TGCAGTGCTTCCCGGTCTGATAACTACGAGCAGTACTTC. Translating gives CSASRSDNYEQYF.

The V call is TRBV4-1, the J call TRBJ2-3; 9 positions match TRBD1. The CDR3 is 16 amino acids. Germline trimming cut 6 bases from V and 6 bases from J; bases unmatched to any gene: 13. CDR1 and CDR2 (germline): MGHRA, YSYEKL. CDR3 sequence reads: CASRLPGTGTSDTQYF. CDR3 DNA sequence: TGCGCCAGCAGACTCCCCGGGACAGGGACGTCGGATACGCAGTATTTT.

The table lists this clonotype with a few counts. The CDR3: CASSSYPLGELFF. DNA for the CDR3: TGTGCCAGCAGCTCCTATCCCCTTGGGGAGCTGTTTTTT. The V and J genes are TRBV7-2 and TRBJ2-2, with no clear D. CDR1 and CDR2 from the germline V gene are SGHTA and FQGNSA. This CDR3 spans 13 amino acids. V lost 4 bases and J 8 bases, leaving 11 bases between the germline ends.

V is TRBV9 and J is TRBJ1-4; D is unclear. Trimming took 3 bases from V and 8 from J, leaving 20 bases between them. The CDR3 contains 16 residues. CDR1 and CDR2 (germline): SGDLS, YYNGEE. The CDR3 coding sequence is TGTGCCAGCAGCGGTAGTCCGGGATTCGAGGAAGAAAAACTGTTTTTT. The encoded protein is CASSGSPGFEEEKLFF.

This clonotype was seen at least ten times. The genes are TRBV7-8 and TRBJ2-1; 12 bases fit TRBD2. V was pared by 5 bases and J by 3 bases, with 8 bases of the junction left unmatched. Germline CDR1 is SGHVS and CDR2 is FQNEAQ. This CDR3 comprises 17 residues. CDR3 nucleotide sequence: TGTGCCAGCAGCGCCACGACTAGCGGGGGATTCTACAATGAGCAGTTCTTC. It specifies CASSATTSGGFYNEQFF.

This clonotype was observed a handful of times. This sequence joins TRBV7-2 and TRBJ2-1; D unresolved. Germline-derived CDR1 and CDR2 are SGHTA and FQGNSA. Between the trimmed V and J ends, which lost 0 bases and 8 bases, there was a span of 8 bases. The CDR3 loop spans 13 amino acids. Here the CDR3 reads CASSLAWVDEQFF. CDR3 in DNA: TGTGCCAGCAGCTTAGCGTGGGTGGATGAGCAGTTCTTC.